The rows below give T cell receptor beta chains drawn from one sample of a study of shared clonotypes between healthy human individuals. TCRdb's table, derived via immunoSEQ multiplex PCR, lists solely in-frame clones and lacks some. The sample includes under 200,000 clones, 90% to 95% of them seen just once. Sequenced sample: naive CD4+ T cells sorted from blood. Receptor source: a woman aged 30 to 39 in good health. Each CDR3 is given with its conserved first and last residue. D genes are given only for firm matches. Some rows have no size entry. The others give once, few or many, or a class for an expanded clone.

NA	TRBV4-1	NA	TRBJ2-7	CASSHFDKGGLSYEQYF	TGCGCCAGCAGCCACTTTGATAAGGGGGGTCTATCCTACGAGCAGTACTTC
NA	TRBV4-1	NA	TRBJ2-2	CASSQDPRTYTGELFF	TGCGCCAGCAGCCAAGATCCCAGAACGTACACCGGGGAGCTGTTTTTT
TRBD1	TRBV5-1	NA	TRBJ2-3	CASSLPPQGSGSPDKTDTQYF	TGCGCCAGCAGCTTACCCCCACAGGGGAGTGGCTCCCCGGACAAGACGGATACGCAGTATTTT
TRBD1	TRBV10-1	NA	TRBJ2-7	CASSENDRGLIEQYF	TGCGCCAGCAGTGAGAACGACAGGGGCCTCATCGAGCAGTACTTC
NA	TRBV19	NA	TRBJ2-7	CASSIGPGSAHEQYF	TGTGCCAGTAGTATTGGTCCAGGGAGTGCTCACGAGCAGTACTTC
TRBD2	TRBV28	few	TRBJ2-7	CASTSASYEQYF	TGTGCCAGTACTAGCGCGAGCTACGAGCAGTACTTC
TRBD2	TRBV19	NA	TRBJ2-7	CASSRTSGRLFSYEQYF	TGTGCCAGTAGTAGGACTAGCGGGAGGCTTTTCTCCTACGAGCAGTACTTC
NA	TRBV6-1	NA	TRBJ1-5	CASSVREEQPQHF	TGTGCCAGCAGCGTGAGGGAAGAGCAGCCCCAGCATTTT
NA	TRBV28	NA	TRBJ2-7	CASSLGAYEQYF	TGTGCCAGCAGTTTGGGTGCGTACGAGCAGTACTTC
NA	TRBV11-2	NA	TRBJ1-5	CASSSSARTDQPQHF	TGTGCCAGCAGCTCCTCCGCGAGAACGGATCAGCCCCAGCATTTT
NA	TRBV7-3	NA	TRBJ1-1	CASSADSSTEAFF	TGTGCCAGCAGCGCAGACAGCAGCACTGAAGCTTTCTTT
NA	TRBV7-3	NA	TRBJ2-2	CASSLTGELFF	TGTGCCAGCAGCTTAACCGGGGAGCTGTTTTTT
NA	TRBV6-6	NA	TRBJ2-6	CASSYRPDSGANVLTF	TGTGCCAGCAGTTACCGTCCGGACTCTGGGGCCAACGTCCTGACTTTC
NA	TRBV20-1	NA	TRBJ1-1	CSASNTEAFF	TGCAGTGCTTCAAACACTGAAGCTTTCTTT
NA	TRBV28	NA	TRBJ2-5	CASSFQYQETQYF	TGTGCCAGCAGTTTTCAGTACCAAGAGACCCAGTACTTC
TRBD2	TRBV5-8	NA	TRBJ2-7	CASSPGTSWDYEQYF	TGTGCCAGCAGCCCTGGGACTAGCTGGGACTACGAGCAGTACTTC
TRBD1	TRBV2	NA	TRBJ1-5	CASSEQGLGNQPQHF	TGTGCCAGCAGCGAACAGGGGTTGGGCAATCAGCCCCAGCATTTT
TRBD1	TRBV2	NA	TRBJ1-2	CASSVGDRAAYGYTF	TGTGCCAGCAGTGTGGGGGACAGGGCGGCTTATGGCTACACCTTC
NA	TRBV19	once	TRBJ1-2	CASSIASGGYGNYGYTF	TGTGCCAGTAGTATCGCCTCCGGGGGTTATGGGAACTATGGCTACACCTTC
NA	TRBV7-9	NA	TRBJ2-4	CASSFDPPRTLYF	TGTGCCAGCAGCTTCGACCCCCCTAGGACGCTGTACTTC
NA	TRBV11-2	NA	TRBJ2-7	CASSFLDFSYEQYF	TGTGCCAGCAGCTTTTTAGATTTCTCCTACGAGCAGTACTTC
TRBD2	TRBV4-2	NA	TRBJ2-5	CASSQVRAGVDQETQYF	TGTGCCAGCAGCCAGGTGAGAGCGGGAGTCGACCAAGAGACCCAGTACTTC
TRBD2	TRBV11-3	NA	TRBJ2-7	CASRRTSGYEQYF	TGTGCCAGCAGGCGGACTAGCGGCTACGAGCAGTACTTC
NA	TRBV6-4	NA	TRBJ1-2	CASSENSTPGGYTF	TGTGCCAGCAGTGAAAACAGCACCCCGGGGGGCTACACCTTC
NA	TRBV27	NA	TRBJ1-5	CASSLSTRTDSNQPQHF	TGTGCCAGCAGTTTATCTACCCGGACAGATAGCAATCAGCCCCAGCATTTT
NA	TRBV4-2	NA	TRBJ2-7	CASSHDTGRYEQYF	TGTGCCAGCAGCCACGACACAGGGAGGTACGAGCAGTACTTC
NA	TRBV19	NA	TRBJ2-7	CASNTDRSSYEQYF	TGTGCCAGTAACACTGACAGAAGCTCCTACGAGCAGTACTTC
NA	TRBV18	NA	TRBJ1-3	CASSPAKAGASGNTIYF	TGTGCCAGCTCACCCGCAAAGGCAGGAGCCTCTGGAAACACCATATATTTT
NA	TRBV5-1	once	TRBJ1-1	CASSLAKGDTEAFF	TGCGCCAGCAGCTTGGCGAAGGGGGACACTGAAGCTTTCTTT
TRBD1	TRBV5-5	NA	TRBJ2-7	CASSFTWDRSAYEQYF	TGTGCCAGCAGCTTCACCTGGGACAGGAGTGCCTACGAGCAGTACTTC
NA	TRBV19	NA	TRBJ2-7	CASSIVPGDSYEQYF	TGTGCCAGTAGTATAGTACCGGGGGACTCCTACGAGCAGTACTTC
NA	TRBV19	few	TRBJ1-4	CASSSHQDEKLFF	TGTGCCAGTAGCAGTCATCAGGATGAAAAACTGTTTTTT
NA	TRBV2	NA	TRBJ1-3	CASSVSVNSGNTIYF	TGTGCCAGCAGTGTATCAGTCAACTCTGGAAACACCATATATTTT
NA	TRBV4-1	NA	TRBJ1-4	CASSQHLQATNEKLFF	TGCGCCAGCAGCCAACATTTACAGGCAACTAATGAAAAACTGTTTTTT
TRBD1	TRBV30	NA	TRBJ2-7	CAWRRTGQGNDEQYF	TGTGCCTGGAGGCGCACGGGACAGGGGAACGACGAGCAGTACTTC
NA	TRBV6-6	NA	TRBJ2-7	CASSYSSSRDGHEQYF	TGTGCCAGCAGTTACTCGAGTTCGCGGGATGGTCACGAGCAGTACTTC
NA	TRBV28	once	TRBJ2-7	CASSLRGVEQYF	TGTGCCAGCAGTTTACGAGGGGTCGAGCAGTACTTC
NA	TRBV18	NA	TRBJ1-3	CASSPSEGNTIYF	TGTGCCAGCTCACCATCTGAGGGAAACACCATATATTTT
NA	TRBV6-6	NA	TRBJ1-2	CASSYSSSYGYTF	TGTGCCAGCAGTTACTCGAGTAGCTATGGCTACACCTTC
NA	TRBV5-1	NA	TRBJ2-3	CASSLDKGRQYF	TGCGCCAGCAGCCTAGATAAGGGTAGGCAGTATTTT
NA	TRBV18	NA	TRBJ2-7	CASSPESRTYEQYF	TGTGCCAGCTCACCGGAATCCCGGACTTACGAGCAGTACTTC
TRBD2	TRBV4-1	NA	TRBJ2-7	CASSQDRTRESYEQYF	TGCGCCAGCAGCCAAGATAGAACGCGGGAGTCCTACGAGCAGTACTTC
NA	TRBV4-1	once	TRBJ1-2	CASSPGTTRGYTF	TGCGCCAGCAGCCCCGGGACAACCCGTGGCTACACCTTC
NA	TRBV28	NA	TRBJ2-7	CASSLRGGLDYEQYF	TGTGCCAGCAGTTTAAGGGGGGGGCTGGACTACGAGCAGTACTTC
TRBD1	TRBV18	NA	TRBJ2-7	CASSPPFQGAYEQYF	TGTGCCAGCTCACCACCCTTCCAGGGGGCCTACGAGCAGTACTTC
NA	TRBV6-6	NA	TRBJ1-1	CASSYPLGARTEAFF	TGTGCCAGCAGTTACCCACTGGGGGCTAGGACTGAAGCTTTCTTT
NA	TRBV13	NA	TRBJ2-7	CASSFWWASSYEQYF	TGTGCCAGCAGCTTTTGGTGGGCAAGCTCCTACGAGCAGTACTTC
TRBD1	TRBV19	NA	TRBJ2-6	CASSAPGQASSGANVLTF	TGTGCCAGTAGCGCACCGGGACAGGCGAGCTCTGGGGCCAACGTCCTGACTTTC
NA	TRBV10-3	NA	TRBJ1-1	CATGPSNTEAFF	TGTGCCACCGGACCCTCGAACACTGAAGCTTTCTTT
TRBD1	TRBV5-1	once	TRBJ2-2	CASSLSGTGSTGELFF	TGCGCCAGCAGCTTATCCGGGACAGGGAGTACCGGGGAGCTGTTTTTT
NA	TRBV7-2	NA	TRBJ2-7	CASSRTVLYEQYF	TGTGCCAGCAGCCGGACGGTCCTGTACGAGCAGTACTTC